Sequencing of this TCR beta chain was carried out in a study of T-cell reconstitution after alpha-beta-depleted transplantation in children. Unique molecular identifiers tagged the TCRbeta library. TCRdb independently ran MiXCR on the PCR reads; one entry per CDR3 protein. The sample lists about 980,000 distinct CDR3 sequences; roughly 29% were seen once. Germline trimming cut 0 bases from V and 3 bases from J; bases unmatched to any gene: 12. Germline V CDR1 and CDR2: SGHRS, YFSETQ. This CDR3 is 18 amino acids long. This clonotype was seen a few times. Source: PBMCs, mostly from graft donor cells, taken 360 days after TCRalphabeta/CD19-depleted stem cell transplant. The receptor comes from a boy younger than two who had a stem cell transplant for SCID, so the T cells may come from the graft donor. This chain links TRBV5-1 with TRBJ2-7; 10 bases are shared with TRBD2. The CDR3 nucleotides read TGCGCCAGCAGCTTGGCCCCCCAGCGGGGGGGGAACTTCTACGAGCAGTACTTC. Residues: CASSLAPQRGGNFYEQYF.